This is a list of T cell receptor beta chains from one sample in a study of T cell repertoires in cytomegalovirus infection. Using its own MiXCR run on the reads, TCRdb lists one record per CDR3 protein. The table includes some 180,000 distinct CDR3 sequences, roughly 15% detected once. The sequencing sample was made of CD8+ T cells from PBMCs. These receptors all stem from a human donor in good health (CMV status not recorded). Some clones in this sample may be carry-over from other donors' samples. Each CDR3 is given with its conserved first and last residue. The D gene is left open where the match is weak. Clone size is shown for a subset of rows, as once, few, many or a class of expanded clone.

V	D	J	size	DNA	CDR3
TRBV7-3	TRBD1	TRBJ2-5	NA	TGTGCCAGCACCCTAACAGGGGCCAGCCAAGAGACCCAGTACTTC	CASTLTGASQETQYF
TRBV9	NA	TRBJ1-2	NA	TGTGCCAGCAGCGGAGGGGAAGGCTATGGCTACACCTTC	CASSGGEGYGYTF
TRBV7-9	NA	TRBJ1-4	NA	TGTGCCAGCAGCCCCCAGTCTTCCGGGGAGGGTAATGAAAAACTGTTTTTT	CASSPQSSGEGNEKLFF
TRBV7-2	NA	TRBJ1-5	medium-sized	TGTGCCAGCAGCTTAAATCAGGTCCAGCCCCAGCATTTT	CASSLNQVQPQHF
TRBV4-2	NA	TRBJ2-2	NA	TGTGCCAGCAGCGCCGTACAGGGATATACCGGGGAGCTGTTTTTT	CASSAVQGYTGELFF
TRBV12-3/TRBV12-4	TRBD1	TRBJ1-1	NA	TGTGCCAGCAGCTCCCCCGGGCAGGGGGTTGGGGCTTTCTTT	CASSSPGQGVGAFF
TRBV20-1	NA	TRBJ1-1	NA	TGCAGTGTCGGACGGGACCTAACCTCGTCCGCTGAAGCTTTCTTT	CSVGRDLTSSAEAFF
TRBV7-8	TRBD2	TRBJ2-6	NA	TGTGCCAGCAGCTACAGACAGACACTGGGACTAGCGGGGGGGCCTGGGGCCAACGTCCTGACTTTC	CASSYRQTLGLAGGPGANVLTF
TRBV12-3/TRBV12-4	TRBD1	TRBJ1-5	NA	TGTGCCAGCAGTGAGACAGGGTTACGGCCCCAGCATTTT	CASSETGLRPQHF
TRBV7-9	NA	TRBJ2-1	NA	TGTGCCAGCAGCTTATTCCTCGGAGTAAACAATGAGCAGTTCTTC	CASSLFLGVNNEQFF
TRBV12-3/TRBV12-4	NA	TRBJ2-1	few	TGTGCCAGCAGTTCCCCGGGACTCATATACAATGAGCAGTTCTTC	CASSSPGLIYNEQFF
TRBV7-2	TRBD2	TRBJ2-1	many	TGTGCCAGCAGCTTAGGTGCTAGCGGGGGGGATAACTACAATGAGCAGTTCTTC	CASSLGASGGDNYNEQFF
TRBV28	TRBD1	TRBJ2-7	few	TGTGCCAGCAGTTTACCTCTCCGGACAGGGACCTACGAGCAGTACTTC	CASSLPLRTGTYEQYF
TRBV6-1	NA	TRBJ1-1	few	TGTGCCAGCAGTGAATACACTTCCACTGAAGCTTTCTTT	CASSEYTSTEAFF
TRBV6-2/TRBV6-3	NA	TRBJ2-7	few	TGTGCCAGCAGTTATACACGATACGAGCAGTACTTC	CASSYTRYEQYF
TRBV6-2/TRBV6-3	TRBD2	TRBJ2-2	few	TGTGCCAGCAGTTACTCAATCGGGACTAGCGGGTGGAACACCGGGGAGCTGTTTTTT	CASSYSIGTSGWNTGELFF
TRBV6-2/TRBV6-3	TRBD1	TRBJ1-4	NA	TGTGCCAGCAGCTCAACCCTCCGGGACAGGGATGAAAAACTGTTTTTT	CASSSTLRDRDEKLFF
TRBV7-6	NA	TRBJ2-7	few	TGTGCCAGCAGTTCCTTGGGGGCCGACGAGCAGTACTTC	CASSSLGADEQYF
TRBV7-9	NA	TRBJ2-1	many	TGTGCCAGCAGCTTTGACGGTAATGAGCAGTTCTTC	CASSFDGNEQFF
TRBV20-1	NA	TRBJ2-7	few	TGCAGTGCTAGAGGACAGACTATGTCCCACGAGCAGTACTTC	CSARGQTMSHEQYF
TRBV6-1	TRBD1	TRBJ2-1	NA	TGTGCCAGCAGTCCCTACGGGACAGGGATGAATGAGCAGTTCTTC	CASSPYGTGMNEQFF
TRBV7-9	NA	TRBJ1-4	few	TGTGCCAGCAGCCCTGGAGGGGCGCGTCCAACTAATGAAAAACTGTTTTTT	CASSPGGARPTNEKLFF
TRBV7-9	TRBD1	TRBJ1-5	NA	TGTGCCAGCAGCTTCCCGGACAGGGGGGCGAGTCAGCCCCAGCATTTT	CASSFPDRGASQPQHF
TRBV7-9	TRBD1	TRBJ2-7	NA	TGTGCCAGCAGCTTACCGCCGACAGGGGGTGGCGAGCAGTACTTC	CASSLPPTGGGEQYF
TRBV7-2	TRBD2	TRBJ2-1	few	TGTGCCAGCAGCTTAACTAGCGGGGGCTACAATGAGCAGTTCTTC	CASSLTSGGYNEQFF
TRBV2	NA	TRBJ2-1	NA	TGTGCCAGCAGTGAAGGGCGACACCAGTACAATGAGCAGTTCTTC	CASSEGRHQYNEQFF
TRBV6-8	NA	TRBJ2-3	NA	TGTGCCAGCAGTTACAACCGAGATACGCAGTATTTT	CASSYNRDTQYF
TRBV7-9	NA	TRBJ2-6	NA	TGTGCCAGCAGCCCCCCCCACGGCAGGTCTGGGGCCAACGTCCTGACTTTC	CASSPPHGRSGANVLTF
TRBV12-3/TRBV12-4	TRBD1	TRBJ1-6	NA	TGTGCCATCAGTGGACAGACAGGGGGGGATTCACCCCTCCACTTT	CAISGQTGGDSPLHF
TRBV6-6	NA	TRBJ1-5	few	TGTGCCAGCAGTTACTCGGGCGAGATCAATCAGCCCCAGCATTTT	CASSYSGEINQPQHF
TRBV20-1	NA	TRBJ1-6	NA	TGCAGTGCTAGAGATCATCCAGGGAGGAATTCACCCCTCCACTTT	CSARDHPGRNSPLHF
TRBV18	TRBD1	TRBJ2-5	few	TGTGCCAGCTCGCCTGAAGCCCGGACAGGGCCTGGAGAGACCCAGTACTTC	CASSPEARTGPGETQYF
TRBV7-9	NA	TRBJ2-7	few	TGTGCCAGCAGCCCACCAGACAGGATACCCTACGAGCAGTACTTC	CASSPPDRIPYEQYF
TRBV4-1	NA	TRBJ2-3	few	TGCGCCAGCAGCCAAGCTCCGGTTAATAGCGCAGATACGCAGTATTTT	CASSQAPVNSADTQYF
TRBV6-5	NA	TRBJ1-4	few	TGTGCCAGCACCTTTAACCTAAAGCAGGCTGGTTGGGAAAAACTGTTTTTT	CASTFNLKQAGWEKLFF
TRBV7-2	TRBD1	TRBJ1-4	NA	TGTGCCAGCAGCTTAGAGGGACAGCTGAATGAAAAACTGTTTTTT	CASSLEGQLNEKLFF
TRBV2	NA	TRBJ2-7	NA	TGTGCCAGCAGTATTCGGGACTCCGGTCCTGGCTACGAGCAGTACTTC	CASSIRDSGPGYEQYF
TRBV7-6	NA	TRBJ2-1	many	TGTGCCAGCAGCCCACAGTGGACAGAGACCTACAATGAGCAGTTCTTC	CASSPQWTETYNEQFF
TRBV28	TRBD2	TRBJ2-1	NA	TGTGCCAGCAGTACCTGGACTAGCGGAGGGAATGAGCAGTTCTTC	CASSTWTSGGNEQFF
TRBV7-9	NA	TRBJ2-7	NA	TGTGCCAGCAGCGAAGACGCCTCCTCCTACGAGCAGTACTTC	CASSEDASSYEQYF
TRBV29-1	TRBD1	TRBJ1-1	NA	TGCAGCGTCCCACAGGGCCAGGGGGGCTCGAACACTGAAGCTTTCTTT	CSVPQGQGGSNTEAFF
TRBV30	NA	TRBJ1-1	NA	TGTGCCTGCTTCCAGGTGGCCGCTTTCTTT	CACFQVAAFF
TRBV20-1	NA	TRBJ2-5	few	TGCAGTGCTAGAGATCTAGGGGGGGTGTACTCCCGTAGCAAGACCCAGTACTTC	CSARDLGGVYSRSKTQYF
TRBV30	NA	TRBJ2-7	few	TGTGCCTGGACCCTCACGAGGCAGGGAGGCACCTACGAGCAGTACTTC	CAWTLTRQGGTYEQYF